Below, 22 T cell receptor beta chains from the same sample are listed, as sequenced in a study of regulatory T cells in long-lasting Graves disease. Time point: newly diagnosed GD, antithyroid drugs for less than 3 months. RNA from PBMCs was the source of the TCR library. To make TCR beta libraries, researchers used iRepertoire HTBI primers and Arm-PCR of CDR3 regions. Using its own MiXCR run on the multiplex PCR reads, TCRdb lists one record per CDR3 protein. The sample carries some 400,000 distinct CDR3 sequences, 14% to 15% recorded once. This sample was also put to use in a study of T cells in Graves' hyperthyroidism and ophthalmopathy.

Here the sequenced sample was peripheral blood mononuclear cells (PBMCs), taken at new diagnosis, from a patient treated with antithyroid drugs. The receptors were sampled from a woman in her twenties or thirties with Graves disease.

This clonotype was recorded at least ten times. This sequence joins TRBV27 and TRBJ1-2; possibly TRBD1 for D (6 bases). V dropped 3 bases and J dropped 8 bases, with 13 bases sitting between them. CDR3 length equals 13 residues. In germline, CDR1 is MNHEY, CDR2 SMNVEV (reference sequence). This CDR3 reads CASSFSRGGGYTF. CDR3 in DNA: TGTGCCAGCAGTTTTTCCAGGGGAGGAGGCTACACCTTC.

The rearrangement links TRBV29-1 to TRBJ1-2; no firm D call. CDR3 size: 11 residues. Germline V gene data show CDR1 as SQVTM and CDR2 as ANQGSEA. V lost 2 bases, J lost 12 bases, and 13 bases lay in between. As DNA, the CDR3 is TGCAGCGTTGAACAAGACGATTTGCACACCTTC. This codes for CSVEQDDLHTF.

Points on this clonotype: The junction and the germline gene differ at one end; a read error may be behind it. The genes are TRBV2 and TRBJ2-1, with 13 bases identical to TRBD2. The CDR3 has 17 amino acids. The germline gives CDR1 SNHLY, CDR2 FYNNEI. The CDR3 nucleotides are TGCGCCAGCAGCCCCCGTGGGACTAGCGGGACCTACAATGAGCAGTTCTTC. Its translation: CASSPRGTSGTYNEQFF.

This clonotype appeared a few times. The gene calls are TRBV7-9 and TRBJ2-1, with 9 bases matching TRBD2. The CDR3 is 15 residues long. The V gene's germline CDR1 is SEHNR and CDR2 FQNEAQ (reference sequence). J gave up 9 bases and V 0 bases, and 6 bases lay outside the gene matches. The CDR3 reads CASSLAISGSREQFF. The CDR3 bases are TGTGCCAGCAGCTTAGCGATTAGCGGGAGTCGTGAGCAGTTCTTC.

This clonotype was recorded at least ten times. V usage is TRBV5-1 and J usage is TRBJ2-2; 11 bases agree with TRBD2. This CDR3 spans 15 amino acids. The J segment lost 3 bases and the V segment lost 4 bases, leaving 2 bases of the junction unmatched. CDR1 and CDR2 from the germline V gene are SGHRS and YFSETQ. DNA of the CDR3: TGCGCCAGCAGCCTTAGCGGGAGGGACACCGGGGAGCTGTTTTTT. Amino acid sequence: CASSLSGRDTGELFF.

This clonotype was observed many times. The CDR3 DNA is TGTGCCAGCAGTTTAATGGATGCCACAGATACGCAGTATTTT. This sequence encodes CASSLMDATDTQYF. This sequence joins TRBV28 and TRBJ2-3, with no clear D. V lost 2 bases to trimming and J lost 2 bases, with 8 bases between them. Germline lookup yields CDR1 MDHEN and CDR2 SYDVKM. This CDR3 has 14 amino acids.

The genes are TRBV30 and TRBJ1-5; no clear D gene. Between the trimmed V and J ends, which lost 4 bases and 10 bases, there was a span of 14 bases. The length of the CDR3 is 12 residues. CDR1 is GTSNPN, CDR2 SVGIG, per germline (reference sequence). The CDR3 region has the DNA TGTGCCTGGACTAGCGGGATCGGCCCCCAGCATTTT. The encoded protein is CAWTSGIGPQHF.

The V call is TRBV19, the J call TRBJ1-5, with TRBD1 identical over 8 bases. The CDR3 sequence is 14 residues long. Germline CDR1 is LNHDA and CDR2 is SQIVND (reference sequence). V lost 1 base, J lost 6 bases, and 2 bases stayed unmatched. The CDR3 nucleotides are TGTGCCAGTAGTATAGGCGACAGGGGTCAGCCCCAGCATTTT. The encoded protein is CASSIGDRGQPQHF.

At least ten counts were recorded for this clonotype. The chain recombines TRBV20-1 with TRBJ2-1, with 11 bases identical to TRBD2. The V segment lost 6 bases and the J segment 4 bases; nucleotides outside the gene matches: 2. Per germline, CDR1 DFQATT and CDR2 SNEGSKA (reference sequence). The length of the CDR3 is 13 residues. DNA for the CDR3: TGCAGTGCACTAGCGGGAGCTTACAATGAGCAGTTCTTC. This translates into CSALAGAYNEQFF.

This clonotype occurred many times. The chain recombines TRBV20-1 with TRBJ1-2, with D tentatively TRBD1 (5 bases). V was cut by 0 bases and J by 3 bases, with 8 bases left in between. The CDR3 loop spans 13 amino acids. In germline, CDR1 is DFQATT, CDR2 SNEGSKA (reference sequence). The CDR3 loop is CSARDGTHYGYTF. The CDR3 nucleotides read TGCAGTGCTAGAGATGGGACTCACTATGGCTACACCTTC.

The CDR3 protein is CATSEGPGTGAYEQYF. As DNA, the CDR3 is TGTGCCACCAGTGAGGGGCCCGGGACAGGGGCCTACGAGCAGTACTTC. The V and J genes are TRBV24-1 and TRBJ2-7; TRBD1 agrees at 10 bases. This CDR3 has 16 amino acids. Germline V CDR1 and CDR2: KGHDR, SFDVKD. Unmatched junction bases numbered 7, after V lost 4 bases and J lost 2 bases.

This clonotype has just a few counts. The CDR3 DNA follows: TGTGCCACCAGTGACCCCGGGGTGACAGGGAAAAGTGAAAAACTGTTTTTT. This gives the protein CATSDPGVTGKSEKLFF. The chain employs TRBV24-1 and TRBJ1-4, with TRBD1 matching 7 bases. The length of the CDR3 is 17 residues. V was clipped by 4 bases and J by 7 bases; unmatched bases: 14. Looked up from germline, CDR1 is KGHDR and CDR2 is SFDVKD.

This clonotype was counted at least ten times. V usage is TRBV20-1 and J usage is TRBJ2-1, with 9 bases aligning to TRBD2. The CDR3 sequence is 15 residues long. With V trimmed by 0 bases and J by 3 bases, 3 bases remained unmatched. In germline, CDR1 is DFQATT, CDR2 SNEGSKA (reference sequence). CDR3: CSARDQTSGYNEQFF. DNA for the CDR3: TGCAGTGCTAGAGATCAGACTAGCGGCTACAATGAGCAGTTCTTC.

This clonotype was recorded a few times. The chain couples TRBV20-1 to TRBJ2-5, with D perhaps matching TRBD2 (5 bases). This CDR3 region has 18 residues. From germline, CDR1 is DFQATT and CDR2 SNEGSKA (reference sequence). Trimming cost V 4 bases and J 1 base, with 25 bases left between them. The CDR3 spells CSAIGSSSALVGQETQYF. Here the CDR3 DNA reads TGCAGTGCTATTGGGAGCTCGTCAGCCCTGGTAGGCCAAGAGACCCAGTACTTC.

This clonotype showed up many times. V is TRBV29-1 and J is TRBJ2-1; 12 bases fit TRBD2. Germline V gives CDR1 SQVTM, CDR2 ANQGSEA. The CDR3 runs to 15 residues. The trim removed 4 bases at V and 5 bases at J, leaving 6 bases unmatched. The CDR3 reads CSVALRLAGDNEQFF. The CDR3 DNA is TGCAGCGTTGCATTGCGACTAGCGGGAGACAATGAGCAGTTCTTC.

This clonotype appeared many times. This sequence joins TRBV7-2 and TRBJ2-1, with 7 positions matching TRBD2. This CDR3 is built from 16 residues. V shed 1 base, J shed 3 bases, and the junction held 6 bases outside the gene matches. Germline assignment: CDR1 SGHTA and CDR2 FQGNSA. The CDR3 is CASSLVRLAVYNEQFF. The DNA of the CDR3 is TGTGCCAGCAGCTTAGTCAGGCTAGCGGTCTACAATGAGCAGTTCTTC. Complete variable domain (other parts from reference TRBV7-2 and TRBJ2-1): GAGVSQSPSNKVTEKGKDVELRCDPISGHTALYWYRQSLGQGLEFLIYFQGNSAPDKSGLPSDRFSAERTGGSVSTLTIQRTQQEDSAVYLCASSLVRLAVYNEQFFGPGTRLTVL.

This clonotype was counted many times. The V call is TRBV24-1, the J call TRBJ1-1; D remains unclear. The CDR3 contains 13 residues. Germline V gives CDR1 KGHDR, CDR2 SFDVKD. V lost 2 bases and J 8 bases, leaving 11 bases between the germline ends. The CDR3 DNA sequence: TGTGCCACCAGTGATTATTTGGGAGTAGAAGCTTTCTTT. Protein: CATSDYLGVEAFF.

This clonotype was seen ten or more times. The rearrangement uses TRBV5-4 and TRBJ2-3; 10 nucleotides agree with TRBD2. The CDR3 length is 17 residues. Germline loops: CDR1 SGHNT, CDR2 YYREEE (reference sequence). The V and J ends lost 1 base and 2 bases, in that order; junction bases with no gene match: 7. CDR3: CASSLWPLAGDTDTQYF. In nucleotides, the CDR3 is TGTGCCAGCAGCTTGTGGCCCCTAGCGGGGGACACAGATACGCAGTATTTT.

The table lists this clonotype with a few counts. It differs at one base from a far larger clone, so likely a read error. This chain connects TRBV2 to TRBJ2-7; no clear D. There are 15 residues in the CDR3. Germline lookup yields CDR1 SNHLY and CDR2 FYNNEI. Trimming pared 6 bases from V and 7 bases from J, leaving 22 bases between. The CDR3 here is CASRQRDESYNEQYF. The CDR3 nucleotides are TGTGCCAGCAGACAACGAGACGAAAGCTACAATGAGCAGTACTTC.

This clonotype has ten or more counts. V is TRBV12-3 or TRBV12-4 and J is TRBJ2-7, with 11 bases fitting TRBD2. The CDR3 consists of 13 residues. With V trimmed by 8 bases and J by 6 bases, 6 bases remained unmatched. DNA for the CDR3: TGTGCCAGCGCTAGCGGGAGGTTAAGCGAGCAGTACTTC. Its translation is CASASGRLSEQYF.

V is TRBV13 and J is TRBJ2-3; the match to TRBD2 covers 9 bases. The CDR3 consists of 15 residues. The germline gives CDR1 PRHDT, CDR2 FYEKMQ (reference sequence). The V gene end was trimmed by 6 bases and the J gene end by 1 base; junction bases not matched to a gene: 5. CDR3 DNA sequence: TGTGCCAGCAGTACGCGGGAGGGCCGCACAGATACGCAGTATTTT. It encodes CASSTREGRTDTQYF.

In the case of this clonotype: This sequence may be a read error, since a much larger clone differs from it by one base. The CDR3: CATSGLIQETQYF. Here the CDR3 DNA reads TGTGCCACCAGTGGCCTCATCCAAGAGACCCAGTACTTC. The chain links TRBV24-1 to TRBJ2-5; D not resolved. CDR3 length: 13 amino acids. Germline lookup yields CDR1 KGHDR and CDR2 SFDVKD. The V and J ends lost 5 bases and 1 base respectively, with 7 bases between them.